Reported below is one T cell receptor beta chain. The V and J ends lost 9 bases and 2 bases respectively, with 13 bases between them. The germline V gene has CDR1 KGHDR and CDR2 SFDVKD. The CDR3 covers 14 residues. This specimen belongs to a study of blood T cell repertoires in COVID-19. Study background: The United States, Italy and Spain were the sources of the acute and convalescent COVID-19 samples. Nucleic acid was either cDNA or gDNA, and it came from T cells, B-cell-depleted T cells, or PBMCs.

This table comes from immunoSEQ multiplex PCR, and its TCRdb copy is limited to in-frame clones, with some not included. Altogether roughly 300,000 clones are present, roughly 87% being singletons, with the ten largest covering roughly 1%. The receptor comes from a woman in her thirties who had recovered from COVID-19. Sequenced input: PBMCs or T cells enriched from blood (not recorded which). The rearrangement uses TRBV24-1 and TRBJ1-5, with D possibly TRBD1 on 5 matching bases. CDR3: CATQGPGGNQPQHF. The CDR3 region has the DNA TGTGCCACCCAGGGTCCGGGGGGCAATCAGCCCCAGCATTTT.